This T cell receptor beta chain was captured by sequencing in a study of cytomegalovirus exposure and HLA in healthy donors. Study observations and caveats: Excluded were some V segments that proved indistinguishable, including TRBV6-2 and TRBV6-3. In a later analysis, a genetic analysis reported fewer productive-TCR N-insertions in an Asian-associated ancestry cluster than the cohort average.

Germline CDR1 and CDR2: MNHEY and SVGAGI. The CDR3 contains 14 residues. The V end lost 6 bases, the J end lost 7 bases, and 16 bases lay between the germline ends. About this clone itself: Its antigen is as yet unknown.

PCR used 60 Vbeta primers and 13 Jbeta primers. TCRdb's copy holds only in-frame clones and misses some; the assay was immunoSEQ multiplex PCR. Among approximately 92,000 clones listed, 81% were seen once. The source material was PBMCs. The chain is built from TRBV6-5 and TRBJ1-5, with D unresolved. The receptor was derived from a girl under 10 years old in good health and CMV-seropositive. CDR3 in DNA: TGTGCCAGCAGCGCGGCCTCAACGGGGCAGCCCCAGCATTTT. This codes for CASSAASTGQPQHF.